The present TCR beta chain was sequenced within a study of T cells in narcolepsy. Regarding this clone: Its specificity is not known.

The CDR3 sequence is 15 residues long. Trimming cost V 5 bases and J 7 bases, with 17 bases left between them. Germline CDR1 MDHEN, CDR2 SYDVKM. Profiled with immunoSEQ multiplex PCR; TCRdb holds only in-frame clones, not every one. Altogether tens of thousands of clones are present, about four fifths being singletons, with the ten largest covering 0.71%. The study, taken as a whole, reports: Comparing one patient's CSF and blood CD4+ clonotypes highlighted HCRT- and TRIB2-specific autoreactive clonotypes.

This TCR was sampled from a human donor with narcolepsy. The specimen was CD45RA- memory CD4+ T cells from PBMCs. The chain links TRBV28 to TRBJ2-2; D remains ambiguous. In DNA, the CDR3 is TGTGCCAGCAGTCCCTCGACCCCCTTCGGCGGGGAGCTGTTTTTT. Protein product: CASSPSTPFGGELFF. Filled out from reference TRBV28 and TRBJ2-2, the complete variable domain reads DVKVTQSSRYLVKRTGEKVFLECVQDMDHENMFWYRQDPGLGLRLIYFSYDVKMKEKGDIPEGYSVSREKKERFSLILESASTNQTSMYLCASSPSTPFGGELFFGEGSRLTVL.